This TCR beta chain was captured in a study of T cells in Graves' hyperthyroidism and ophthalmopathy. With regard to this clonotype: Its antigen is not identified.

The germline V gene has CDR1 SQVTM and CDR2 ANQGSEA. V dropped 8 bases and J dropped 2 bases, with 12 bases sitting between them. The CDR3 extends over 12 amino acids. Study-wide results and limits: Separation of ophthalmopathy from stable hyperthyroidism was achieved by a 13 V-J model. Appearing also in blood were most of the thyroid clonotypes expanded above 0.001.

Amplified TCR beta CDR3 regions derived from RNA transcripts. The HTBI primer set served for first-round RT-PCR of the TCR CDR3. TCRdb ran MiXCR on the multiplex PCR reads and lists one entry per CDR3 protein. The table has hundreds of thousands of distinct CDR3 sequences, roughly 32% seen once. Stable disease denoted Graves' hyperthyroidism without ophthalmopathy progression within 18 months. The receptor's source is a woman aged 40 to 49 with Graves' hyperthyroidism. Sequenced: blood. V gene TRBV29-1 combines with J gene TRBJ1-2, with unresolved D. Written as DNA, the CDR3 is TGCAGCTTAGCGCGCCAGAACTATGGCTACACCTTC. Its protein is CSLARQNYGYTF.